This T cell receptor beta chain was recorded in a study of graft-versus-host responses after intestinal transplantation. The wider study: Transplants were multivisceral, liver-intestinal, or isolated intestinal. Each recipient received anti-thymocyte globulin induction, then tacrolimus and steroids for roughly 3 years. Study-wide results and caveats: GvH clones occurred in recipient marrow; some first appeared in ileum or blood.

On this clone: Its specificity is not known.

The protocol was immunoSEQ multiplex PCR, while the TCRdb copy is restricted to in-frame clones and leaves out a portion. Of roughly 100,000 clones listed, approximately 93% were seen once; the top ten hold 0.95% to 1.5%. The source was unstimulated CD8+ T cells sorted from spleen or lymph node cells, collected before intestinal transplant. The receptor comes from a human donor who received an intestinal transplant.

The CDR3 DNA reads TGTGCCAGCAGTCCCGGGGGGGGGACTGAAGCTTTCTTT. Its translation: CASSPGGGTEAFF. The chain is built from TRBV27 and TRBJ1-1; D is possibly TRBD1 (5 bases). This CDR3 is 13 amino acids long. Trimming removed 5 bases from V and 5 bases from J, with 12 bases in between. Germline V lookup: CDR1 MNHEY, CDR2 SMNVEV (reference sequence).